A single sample is the source of the 15 T cell receptor beta chains below, sequenced in a study of T cells after yellow fever vaccination (dated by TCRdb to the late 2010s). The sample's treatment or condition label is to be understood as: live attenuated yellow fever vaccine strain. The library was prepared using 5' RACE. Sequencing relied on an Illumina HiSeq 2500. The public sequencing data were trimmed at Q25 with fastp and processed into clonotypes with MiXCR by TCRdb, which kept only in-frame beta chains. One record per CDR3 amino acid sequence lists the most common genes and DNA. This sample comprises a few hundred thousand distinct CDR3 sequences, around 6.7% of them detected only once. The ten largest clones represent more than 0.85% of the sample. This specimen was CD4+ T cells sorted from PBMCs, taken on the day of the yellow fever booster vaccination. These receptors came from a man aged 30 to 39 who received the YFV17D yellow fever vaccine.

CDR3 bases: TGTGCCAGCAGCTTAGATCCCATGAACACTGAAGCTTTCTTT. This encodes CASSLDPMNTEAFF. The V gene is TRBV11-2, the J gene TRBJ1-1; no clear D. The CDR3 covers 14 residues. The V end lost 0 bases, the J end lost 0 bases, and 5 bases lay between the germline ends. Germline CDR1 SGHAT, CDR2 FQNNGV.

This clonotype was observed a handful of times. The chain combines TRBV2 with TRBJ2-5, with D maybe TRBD2 (6 bases). Germline V gene sequence: CDR1 SNHLY, CDR2 FYNNEI. V was cut by 8 bases and J by 5 bases, with 21 bases left in between. The CDR3 sequence is 15 residues long. CDR3 in DNA: TGTGCCAGCCAGACCGGGGGATTCCTAGGGGAGACCCAGTACTTC. Its protein product is CASQTGGFLGETQYF.

This clonotype was seen at least ten times. The gene calls are TRBV10-3 and TRBJ2-5; TRBD2 matches 11 bases. Looked up from germline, CDR1 is ENHRY and CDR2 is SYGVKD. The ends lost 2 bases at V and 5 bases at J; junction bases unmatched: 7. This CDR3 is 16 amino acids long. The CDR3 spells CAISEPTSGSYETQYF. Here the CDR3 DNA reads TGTGCCATCAGTGAGCCTACTAGCGGGAGCTACGAGACCCAGTACTTC.

The V call is TRBV12-3 or TRBV12-4, the J call TRBJ2-7; weak D call: TRBD2 (6 bases). Trimming left V 8 bases short and J 3 bases short, with 17 bases between. This CDR3 has 14 residues. The chain's CDR3 is CASATGGSGYEQYF. The CDR3 DNA reads as TGTGCCAGCGCAACCGGGGGTTCGGGCTACGAGCAGTACTTC.

This chain uses TRBV4-2 with TRBJ2-5, with TRBD2 as a possible D gene (6 bases). Germline V gene lookup returns CDR1 LGHNA and CDR2 YNFKEQ. The CDR3 is 14 amino acids. Trimming took 1 base from V and 3 from J, leaving 9 bases between them. The CDR3 sequence is CASSQAEGKETQYF. For the CDR3, the DNA is TGTGCCAGCAGCCAAGCGGAGGGGAAAGAGACCCAGTACTTC.

This clonotype occurred a few times. The V call is TRBV19, the J call TRBJ2-1; TRBD1 aligns across 9 bases. Trimming took 5 bases from V and 5 from J; bases not matched to a gene: 7. The germline CDR1 and CDR2 sequences are LNHDA and SQIVND (reference sequence). This CDR3 contains 15 residues. CDR3 amino acids: CASSRDRVSNNEQFF. In DNA, the CDR3 is TGTGCCAGTAGTCGGGACAGGGTGAGCAACAATGAGCAGTTCTTC.

The gene calls are TRBV4-3 and TRBJ2-3; the D gene could be TRBD1 or TRBD2 (5 bases each). The germline V gene encodes CDR1 LGHNA and CDR2 YSLEER. Trimming took 0 bases from V and 0 from J, leaving 16 bases between them. The length of the CDR3 is 18 residues. CDR3 region: CASSQDWVLEGSTDTQYF. For the CDR3, the DNA is TGCGCCAGCAGCCAAGATTGGGTCCTAGAGGGGAGCACAGATACGCAGTATTTT.

This clonotype was recorded a few times. This sequence joins TRBV20-1 and TRBJ2-1; TRBD2 matches at 9 bases. The ends lost 3 bases at V and 3 bases at J; junction bases unmatched: 6. Germline CDR1 is DFQATT and CDR2 is SNEGSKA (reference sequence). This CDR3 comprises 15 residues. In DNA, the CDR3 is TGCAGTGCTAGTCTAGCGGGGACGGACTACAATGAGCAGTTCTTC. It translates to CSASLAGTDYNEQFF.

This clonotype was found a few times. The V call is TRBV29-1, the J call TRBJ2-5; 10 bases are shared with TRBD2. The junction had 1 base not matched to a gene; V was cut back by 0 bases and J by 3 bases. The CDR3 loop spans 14 amino acids. The germline V gene encodes CDR1 SQVTM and CDR2 ANQGSEA. CDR3: CSVEDGTSEETQYF. The CDR3 DNA sequence: TGCAGCGTTGAAGATGGGACTAGCGAAGAGACCCAGTACTTC.

The CDR3 here is CASSQDVYGDQPQHF. CDR3 in DNA: TGCGCCAGCAGCCAAGATGTGTACGGGGATCAGCCCCAGCATTTT. The chain employs TRBV4-1 and TRBJ1-5; D unresolved. V lost 0 bases and J lost 5, with 11 bases in between. This CDR3 comprises 15 residues. Per the germline V gene, CDR1 is MGHRA and CDR2 is YSYEKL.

This clonotype was observed a handful of times. The chain couples TRBV7-9 to TRBJ2-2; D not certain. Germline V lookup: CDR1 SEHNR, CDR2 FQNEAQ (reference sequence). Trimming took 1 base from V and 4 from J, leaving 10 bases between them. The CDR3 spans 15 residues. The CDR3 bases are TGTGCCAGCAGCTTAGAGCAAGTGTCCACCGGGGAGCTGTTTTTT. Translating it yields CASSLEQVSTGELFF.

This clonotype has just a few counts. This chain links TRBV18 with TRBJ2-3, with 9 bases aligning to TRBD1. The V segment lost 5 bases and the J segment 4 bases; nucleotides outside the gene matches: 10. The CDR3 is 16 amino acids. Germline V gene lookup returns CDR1 KGHSH and CDR2 LQKENI. Here the CDR3 DNA reads TGTGCCAGCTCAGAGTCCGGGACAGGGACGGCAGATACGCAGTATTTT. This gives the protein CASSESGTGTADTQYF.

The J gene is TRBJ2-7, the V gene TRBV20-1; no clear D gene. The ends were cut back, 1 base at V and 5 bases at J, with 12 bases in the middle. There are 13 residues in the CDR3. Per the germline V gene, CDR1 is DFQATT and CDR2 is SNEGSKA (reference sequence). The chain's CDR3 is CSARVRVRDEQYF. The CDR3 DNA is TGCAGTGCTAGAGTACGGGTTCGAGACGAGCAGTACTTC.

In its sample, this clonotype was seen many times. Germline is not matched at one junction end, which may reflect a read error. The chain recombines TRBV7-7 with TRBJ2-1, with D possibly being TRBD1 or TRBD2 (5 bases each). The CDR3 contains 14 residues. Germline V gene sequence: CDR1 SSHAT, CDR2 FNYEAQ (reference sequence). The CDR3 loop is CASSLGTNYNEQFF. For the CDR3, the DNA is TGTGCTAGCAGCTTAGGGACCAACTACAATGAGCAGTTCTTC.

The sample holds many counts of this clonotype. This chain links TRBV6-5 with TRBJ2-4; 12 bases are shared with TRBD1. Germline V lookup: CDR1 MNHEY, CDR2 SVGAGI. V shed 1 base, J shed 9 bases, and the junction held 10 bases outside the gene matches. This CDR3 is 17 amino acids long. CDR3 sequence reads: CASSYFPGQGASAIQYF. CDR3 sequence (DNA): TGTGCCAGCAGTTACTTTCCGGGACAGGGGGCGAGTGCCATTCAGTACTTC.